The next 10 T cell receptor beta chains were all read from a single sample in a study of tumor-infiltrating lymphocytes in primary liver carcinoma. Production of TCR beta cDNA used around 0.45 ug total RNA together with a constant-region primer. Modified slightly, ARM-PCR produced TCR beta libraries over three nested multiplex PCR rounds. With TRBV1-TRBV30 forward primers and a C-beta reverse primer, the first two PCR rounds were run for roughly 10 cycles each. TCRdb reanalysed the multiplex PCR reads using MiXCR and keeps one entry per CDR3 protein. The sample contains some 190,000 distinct CDR3 sequences, just under 85% of which appear only once. Unsorted bulk tissue (roughly 19-31 mg) underwent RNA and DNA co-extraction. Sequencing used tumor tissue from primary liver carcinoma. Every receptor here comes from a man aged 40-49 years with primary liver carcinoma and hepatitis B virus infection.

For this clonotype: This is likely a read error, given that the CDR3 carries no conserved phenylalanine or tryptophan at its end. The rearrangement uses TRBV6-6 and TRBJ2-5; TRBD2 aligns across 10 bases. In germline, CDR1 is MNHNY, CDR2 SVGAGI (reference sequence). This CDR3 spans 14 amino acids. CDR3 DNA sequence: TGTCCCAGCAGCCGACTAGCGGGCCAAAAGACCCAGTACCTC. Its protein is CPSSRLAGQKTQYL.

The chain is built from TRBV12-3 or TRBV12-4 and TRBJ2-5, with 7 nucleotides matching TRBD2. The CDR3 is 14 residues long. V shed 7 bases, J shed 7 bases, and the junction held 12 bases outside the gene matches. The CDR3: CASIAREDLSTQYF. The CDR3 DNA sequence: TGTGCCAGCATAGCCCGGGAGGATCTGTCGACCCAGTACTTC.

The count of this clonotype is one. In this CDR3 the conserved last residue, phenylalanine or tryptophan, is missing, so a read error is likely. The chain links TRBV4-3 to TRBJ2-1; TRBD2 is a possible D gene (6 bases). The CDR3 covers 17 residues. Germline values: CDR1 LGHNA, CDR2 YSLEER. Trimming stripped 0 bases from V and 4 bases from J, with 16 bases between. CDR3 nucleotides: TGCGCCAGCAGCCAAGACCTAGCGAGAGGGCCGTACAATGAGCAGTTCTAC. This encodes CASSQDLARGPYNEQFY.

As to this clonotype: One end of the junction varies from germline; a read error may be responsible. The gene calls are TRBV29-1 and TRBJ2-1; no clear D. Germline values: CDR1 SQVTM, CDR2 ANQGSEA. CDR3 length: 12 amino acids. The CDR3 here is CSVGEVYKEQSF. The DNA of the CDR3 is TGCAGCGTTGGAGAGGTATACAAAGAGCAGTCCTTC.

This clonotype was seen just once. The junction and the germline gene differ at one end; a read error may be behind it. The chain couples TRBV4-2 to TRBJ2-1; TRBD2 matches 8 bases. Germline-derived CDR1 and CDR2 are LGHNA and YNFKEQ. The CDR3 covers 17 residues. The CDR3 here is CASSQVLAGYTGNERFF. The DNA of the CDR3 is TGTGCCAGCAGCCAAGTTTTAGCGGGATATACGGGGAATGAGCGGTTCTTC.

V and J are TRBV5-1 and TRBJ2-1, with 13 bases lining up with TRBD2. With 7 bases clipped from V and 6 bases from J, the junction kept 7 bases outside the gene matches. Germline values: CDR1 SGHRS, CDR2 YFSETQ. This CDR3 has 15 residues. CDR3 sequence (DNA): TGCGCCAGCCGCCCGGGACTAGCGGGGAGCAATGAGCAGTTCTTC. Its translation: CASRPGLAGSNEQFF.

The chain carries TRBV28 and TRBJ2-5; D uncertain. Deletions cut 1 base from V and 7 bases from J, with 13 bases between. Germline V gives CDR1 MDHEN, CDR2 SYDVKM. The CDR3 sequence is 14 residues long. The CDR3 reads CASSLLGIGATQYF. The CDR3 DNA reads TGTGCCAGCAGTTTATTGGGGATAGGAGCGACCCAGTACTTC.

As regards this clonotype: The junction and the germline gene differ at one end; a read error may be behind it. The chain links TRBV29-1 to TRBJ2-2; a weak D match, TRBD2 (5 bases). CDR1 is SQVTM and CDR2 is ANQGSEA in the germline V gene. The length of the CDR3 is 15 residues. The DNA of the CDR3 is TGCAGAGTTGGATCCCCGGACTCAAACAGCGGGGAGCTGTTTTTT. This gives the protein CRVGSPDSNSGELFF.

Turning to this clonotype: This likely comes from a read error, as the CDR3 has no conserved phenylalanine or tryptophan at its end. The limits of the CDR3 on the DNA are not certain, so only TCRdb's listed CDR3 is given. V is TRBV6-2 or TRBV6-3 and J is TRBJ1-1. The CDR3 is 14 residues long, ends included. The germline CDR1 and CDR2 sequences are MNHEY and SVGEGT. The CDR3 protein is CASRGGGMNTEASS.

The V call is TRBV5-4, the J call TRBJ2-3; 11 bases are shared with TRBD2. The germline CDR1 and CDR2 sequences are SGHNT and YYREEE (reference sequence). CDR3 length: 14 amino acids. With 6 bases clipped from V and 6 bases from J, the junction kept 6 bases outside the gene matches. CDR3: CASNSTSGSDTQYF. The CDR3 DNA is TGTGCCAGCAACTCAACTAGCGGGAGCGATACGCAGTATTTT.